These 4 T cell receptor beta chains were sequenced from one sample in a study of T cell repertoires in cytomegalovirus infection. No antigen is known for these receptors. MiXCR, applied by TCRdb to the reads, yields one record per CDR3 protein. The sample has some 350,000 distinct CDR3 sequences; 25% to 35% are singletons. This material consisted of cultured PBMCs, taken from culture after CMV antigen stimulation. These receptors were taken from a human donor in good health (CMV status not recorded). Some clones in this sample may be carry-over from other donors' samples.

The chain recombines TRBV11-2 with TRBJ1-1; D might be TRBD1 (6 bases). The CDR3 is 12 amino acids. The V and J ends lost 7 bases and 5 bases respectively, with 11 bases between them. Per the germline V gene, CDR1 is SGHAT and CDR2 is FQNNGV. The chain's CDR3 is CASTLTGTEAFF. CDR3 coding DNA: TGTGCCAGCACCCTAACAGGGACTGAAGCTTTCTTT.

There are a few counts of this clonotype. The chain recombines TRBV7-2 with TRBJ1-5; D may be TRBD1 (5 bases). CDR3 size: 17 residues. Germline V gene lookup returns CDR1 SGHTA and CDR2 FQGNSA. With 5 bases removed from V and 0 bases from J, the gap between germline ends came to 17 bases. DNA for the CDR3: TGTGCCAGCAGCGCACTAGGGGCACTATATAGCAATCAGCCCCAGCATTTT. Translation: CASSALGALYSNQPQHF.

The chain links TRBV7-2 to TRBJ1-5, with D unclear. Germline lookup yields CDR1 SGHTA and CDR2 FQGNSA. Trimming stripped 0 bases from V and 3 bases from J, with 9 bases between. The CDR3 spans 15 residues. For the CDR3, the DNA is TGTGCCAGCAGCTTAGCAGTTCGCAACAATCAGCCCCAGCATTTT. Translating it yields CASSLAVRNNQPQHF.

The genes are TRBV29-1 and TRBJ1-4; D may be TRBD1 (5 bases). The CDR3 extends over 14 amino acids. Germline V gene data show CDR1 as SQVTM and CDR2 as ANQGSEA. V was trimmed by 5 bases and J by 2 bases, leaving 12 bases between them. CDR3 in DNA: TGCAGCGTTCGGGGGAGGAGGACTAATGAAAAACTGTTTTTT. It codes for CSVRGRRTNEKLFF.